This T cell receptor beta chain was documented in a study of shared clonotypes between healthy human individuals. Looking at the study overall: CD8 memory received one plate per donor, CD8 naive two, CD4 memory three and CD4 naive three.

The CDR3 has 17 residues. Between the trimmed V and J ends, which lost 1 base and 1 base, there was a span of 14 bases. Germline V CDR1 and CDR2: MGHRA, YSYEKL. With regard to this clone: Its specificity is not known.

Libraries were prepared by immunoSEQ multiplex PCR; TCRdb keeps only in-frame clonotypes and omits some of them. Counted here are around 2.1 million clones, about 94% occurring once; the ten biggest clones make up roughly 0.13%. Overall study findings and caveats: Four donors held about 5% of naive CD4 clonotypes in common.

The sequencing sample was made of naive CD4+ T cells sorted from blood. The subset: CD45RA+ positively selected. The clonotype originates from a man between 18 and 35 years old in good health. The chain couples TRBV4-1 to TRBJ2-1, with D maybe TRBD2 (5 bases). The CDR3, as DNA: TGCGCCAGCAGCCAAGTTCCCATAGCGCATTCCTACAATGAGCAGTTCTTC. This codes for CASSQVPIAHSYNEQFF.